Listed here are 9 T cell receptor beta chains from one sample, sequenced in a study of T cell clusters in autoimmune cytopenias. Multiplex touch-down PCR amplified TRB using TRB-A and TRB-B pools in one tube. Following a re-call of the multiplex PCR reads, TCRdb has one entry per CDR3 protein and lacks DNA. The table gives 2,500 to 3,000 distinct CDR3 sequences; the top ten clones make up approximately 6.3% of it. Each sample's input was roughly 230 ng genomic DNA, 40,000 or so genome equivalents. Separately, the same data were catalogued under a study of T cell repertoires in aging, cancer and after chemotherapy.

Material: peripheral blood. The receptor set was obtained from a human donor in good health.

This clonotype is identified as medium-sized from frequency. The chain combines TRBV12-3 or TRBV12-4 with TRBJ2-3. This CDR3 has 13 residues. The CDR3: CASSFFGTDTQYF.

This sequence joins TRBV13 and TRBJ2-7; TCRdb's D call of TRBD1 is untestable without DNA. There are 14 residues in the CDR3. In germline, CDR1 is PRHDT, CDR2 FYEKMQ (reference sequence). CDR3 sequence: CASSERDGLYEQYF. Full variable domain (remainder filled in from reference TRBV13 and TRBJ2-7): AAGVIQSPRHLIKEKRETATLKCYPIPRHDTVYWYQQGPGQDPQFLISFYEKMQSDKGSIPDRFSAQQFSDYHSELNMSSLELGDSALYFCASSERDGLYEQYFGPGTRLTVT.

The rearrangement uses TRBV28 and TRBJ1-2. This CDR3 is 12 amino acids long. The germline V gene encodes CDR1 MDHEN and CDR2 SYDVKM. The CDR3 region is CAAEGTRGGYTF.

The V gene is TRBV20-1, the J gene TRBJ2-2. Germline CDR1 DFQATT, CDR2 SNEGSKA (reference sequence). The CDR3 sequence is 12 residues long. The CDR3 sequence: CSVQVVAGELFF.

The J gene is TRBJ1-5, the V gene TRBV19; TCRdb's D gene call, TRBD1, goes unchecked for lack of DNA. Germline V gene lookup returns CDR1 LNHDA and CDR2 SQIVND (reference sequence). The CDR3 spans 15 residues. CDR3 sequence: CASSIRGPRDLSQHF.

J is TRBJ2-7 and V is TRBV12-3 or TRBV12-4; TCRdb's D gene call, TRBD2, goes unchecked for lack of DNA. The CDR3 length is 18 residues. The CDR3 region is CASSSSGLAGRSSYEQYF.

This clonotype is deemed medium-sized by its frequency. This chain uses TRBV6-4 with TRBJ2-1. CDR1 and CDR2 from the germline V gene are MRHNA and SNTAGT. The CDR3 totals 15 residues. The CDR3 loop is CASSDSARAYNEQFF.

By frequency, this clonotype is medium-sized (0.01 to 0.1%). This chain links TRBV6-5 with TRBJ2-7. CDR1 and CDR2 from the germline V gene are MNHEY and SVGAGI. The CDR3 totals 14 residues. CDR3 region: CASSQSGRAYEQYF.

By frequency, this clonotype registers medium-sized. V and J are TRBV18 and TRBJ1-2; TCRdb names TRBD1, which stays unverified in the absence of DNA. Looked up from germline, CDR1 is KGHSH and CDR2 is LQKENI. The CDR3 has 12 residues. CDR3 sequence reads: CASSPDRVGYTF.